Presented here are 9 T cell receptor beta chains from one specimen sequenced in a study of graft-versus-host responses after intestinal transplantation. Antigens of these TCRs are unknown. Profiling relied on immunoSEQ multiplex PCR, and the TCRdb table lists in-frame clones only, not all of them. Of 85,000 to 100,000 clones listed, about 93% were seen once; the top ten hold around 0.18%. The starting material was unstimulated CD4+ T cells sorted from spleen or lymph node cells, obtained before intestinal transplant. The receptors here all came from a human donor who received an intestinal transplant.

The chain joins TRBV12-5 to TRBJ1-2, with a possible D match to TRBD1 (6 bases). V lost 7 bases and J 4 bases, leaving 22 bases between the germline ends. The CDR3 sequence is 16 residues long. Germline lookup yields CDR1 LGHNT and CDR2 FRNRAP. The CDR3: CASALTTGSLIYGYTF. The DNA for the CDR3 is TGTGCTAGTGCCCTGACAACAGGGTCCCTGATCTATGGCTACACCTTC.

This chain links TRBV2 with TRBJ2-2; D is undetermined. The CDR3 consists of 13 residues. The germline gives CDR1 SNHLY, CDR2 FYNNEI. Between the trimmed V and J ends, which lost 2 bases and 6 bases, there was a span of 7 bases. CDR3 coding DNA: TGTGCCAGCAGTGAAATAGCCTCCGGGGAGCTGTTTTTT. Residues: CASSEIASGELFF.

This chain links TRBV4-3 with TRBJ2-1; 10 bases match TRBD2. V dropped 0 bases and J dropped 2; count of bases not matched to a gene: 10. Germline-derived CDR1 and CDR2 are LGHNA and YSLEER. The CDR3 contains 19 residues. The DNA of the CDR3 is TGCGCCAGCAGCCAAGATCTTGGGAGCGGGGGGGCCACCTACAATGAGCAGTTCTTC. Residues: CASSQDLGSGGATYNEQFF.

V gene TRBV30 combines with J gene TRBJ2-7; D perhaps matches TRBD1 (5 bases). The CDR3 is made up of 14 amino acids. V lost 0 bases, J lost 5 bases, and 14 bases lay in between. CDR1 and CDR2 from the germline V gene are GTSNPN and SVGIG (reference sequence). CDR3 amino acids: CAWSVLRRGDEQYF. DNA for the CDR3: TGTGCCTGGAGTGTACTTAGAAGGGGCGACGAGCAGTACTTC.

CDR3 bases: TGTGCCAGCAGCCCCCGACTAGTCGCAGAGACCCAGTACTTC. Its translation is CASSPRLVAETQYF. The rearrangement links TRBV7-2 to TRBJ2-5; D might be TRBD2 (6 bases). V was shortened by 5 bases and J by 4 bases, with 14 bases between the two germline ends. Germline CDR1 SGHTA, CDR2 FQGNSA. The CDR3 length is 14 residues.

The rearrangement links TRBV19 to TRBJ2-7, with 10 bases lining up with TRBD2. V was pared by 6 bases and J by 0 bases, with 5 bases of the junction left unmatched. From germline, CDR1 is LNHDA and CDR2 SQIVND (reference sequence). This CDR3 is 15 amino acids long. The CDR3 nucleotides are TGTGCCAGTAGACCGAGGACTAGCGGCTCCTACGAGCAGTACTTC. Protein: CASRPRTSGSYEQYF.

V and J are TRBV4-3 and TRBJ1-5; D unresolved. This CDR3 region has 14 residues. Germline V CDR1 and CDR2: LGHNA, YSLEER. Trimming left V 0 bases short and J 3 bases short, with 6 bases between. The CDR3 DNA reads as TGCGCCAGCAGCCAAGACGCAGTCAATCAGCCCCAGCATTTT. Translated, it gives CASSQDAVNQPQHF.

V gene TRBV6-4 combines with J gene TRBJ1-1, with TRBD1 as a possible D gene (5 bases). Trimming pared 4 bases from V and 4 bases from J, leaving 16 bases between. From germline, CDR1 is MRHNA and CDR2 SNTAGT. CDR3 size: 15 residues. CDR3 region: CASSVGAAGSTEAFF. The CDR3 region has the DNA TGTGCCAGCAGTGTTGGGGCTGCCGGAAGCACTGAAGCTTTCTTT.

The genes are TRBV7-2 and TRBJ2-2; 13 positions agree with TRBD2. From germline, CDR1 is SGHTA and CDR2 FQGNSA. V was clipped by 7 bases and J by 6 bases; unmatched bases: 5. CDR3 size: 15 residues. In nucleotides, the CDR3 is TGTGCCAGCACCGAACTAGCGGGGGGGCCCGGGGAGCTGTTTTTT. Protein product: CASTELAGGPGELFF.